These 9 T cell receptor beta chains originate from one sample sequenced in a study of control samples from healthy donors and cancer patients. Method: immunoSEQ multiplex PCR; TCRdb's copy keeps in-frame clones and lacks some. This table has over 150,000 clones, almost 90% appearing once. What was sequenced was blood. Receptors were obtained from a woman in her fifties or sixties in good health.

V is TRBV6-1 and J is TRBJ2-5; the D is unclear. The CDR3 loop spans 16 amino acids. Germline assignment: CDR1 MNHNS and CDR2 SASEGT. Trimming removed 4 bases from V and 5 bases from J, with 20 bases in between. The CDR3 DNA sequence: TGTGCCAGCAGTGGTATAAGGGATCCGCACCGGGAGACCCAGTACTTC. It specifies CASSGIRDPHRETQYF.

This clone was detected only once. The genes are TRBV19 and TRBJ1-2; D is uncertain. Trimming took off 3 bases at V and 8 bases at J, with 22 bases between the two ends. CDR3 length: 16 residues. Germline CDR1 and CDR2: LNHDA and SQIVND (reference sequence). DNA for the CDR3: TGTGCCAGTAGTATCTATCCCCGATATCGGGGTTACGGCTACACCTTC. Translating it yields CASSIYPRYRGYGYTF.

The chain has TRBV30 and TRBJ1-5; D uncertain. The ends were cut back, 5 bases at V and 0 bases at J, with 8 bases in the middle. The CDR3 covers 13 residues. Germline V gene data show CDR1 as GTSNPN and CDR2 as SVGIG (reference sequence). CDR3 bases: TGTGCCTGGGGGCGGGATAGCAATCAGCCCCAGCATTTT. Its protein is CAWGRDSNQPQHF.

The V gene is TRBV3-1 (or the pseudogene TRBV3-2), the J gene TRBJ1-2; TRBD1 matches 8 bases. The CDR3 covers 15 residues. Per germline, CDR1 LGHDT and CDR2 YNNKEL (reference sequence). The V gene end was trimmed by 0 bases and the J gene end by 6 bases; junction bases not matched to a gene: 6. The chain's CDR3 is CASSQDRGLPNGYTF. CDR3 bases: TGTGCCAGCAGCCAAGACAGGGGGCTCCCCAATGGCTACACCTTC.

The chain combines TRBV30 with TRBJ1-2; D is ambiguous. The CDR3 is 12 amino acids. Per germline, CDR1 GTSNPN and CDR2 SVGIG (reference sequence). V lost 0 bases, J lost 8 bases, and 10 bases lay in between. The CDR3 DNA sequence: TGTGCCTGGAGTGTCGACGGACGCGGCTACACCTTC. As protein: CAWSVDGRGYTF.

The chain has TRBV28 and TRBJ1-4; possible D gene TRBD1, 5 bases. The CDR3 is 12 amino acids. V was trimmed by 7 bases and J by 10 bases, leaving 13 bases between them. Germline V gene data show CDR1 as MDHEN and CDR2 as SYDVKM. Here the CDR3 reads CASTLGQGKLFF. The CDR3 DNA is TGTGCCAGCACCTTAGGCCAGGGAAAACTGTTTTTT.

This sequence joins TRBV5-1 and TRBJ1-3, with D hard to call. V lost 4 bases and J 7 bases, leaving 21 bases between the germline ends. The length of the CDR3 is 16 residues. Germline-derived CDR1 and CDR2 are SGHRS and YFSETQ. CDR3 protein: CASSPGGSGSANTIYF. Here the CDR3 DNA reads TGCGCCAGCAGCCCCGGCGGTTCCGGATCCGCGAACACCATATATTTT.

This sequence joins TRBV19 and TRBJ2-1; D not certain. The V gene lost 2 bases and the J gene lost 7 bases, with 9 bases spanning the gap. Looked up from germline, CDR1 is LNHDA and CDR2 is SQIVND (reference sequence). CDR3 length: 13 amino acids. The CDR3: CASSIPDPNEQFF. Here the CDR3 DNA reads TGTGCCAGTAGTATACCCGACCCGAATGAGCAGTTCTTC.

The V call is TRBV5-5, the J call TRBJ1-1; 10 bases are a match to TRBD1. J was trimmed by 10 bases and V by 2 bases; bases with no gene match: 5. This CDR3 is built from 13 residues. Germline V CDR1 and CDR2: SGHKS, YYEKEE (reference sequence). The CDR3 nucleotides read TGTGCCAGCAGCTTAGGTGACAGGGGGCGAGCTTTCTTT. Its protein is CASSLGDRGRAFF.